This T cell receptor (beta chain) derives from a study of cytomegalovirus exposure and HLA in healthy donors. Sequencing used immunoSEQ multiplex PCR; TCRdb keeps in-frame clones, though not all of them. The sample yields about 200,000 clones, about nine tenths seen once. V was pared by 4 bases and J by 0 bases, with 2 bases of the junction left unmatched. The CDR3 contains 14 residues. Per the germline V gene, CDR1 is SGHRS and CDR2 is YFSETQ. The rearrangement uses TRBV5-1 and TRBJ2-5, with 8 bases aligning to TRBD1. The sequencing input was PBMCs. This clonotype originated in a woman aged 18 to 35 in good health and CMV-seropositive. The DNA for the CDR3 is TGCGCCAGCAGCGAGACAGGGGACCAAGAGACCCAGTACTTC. It specifies CASSETGDQETQYF.